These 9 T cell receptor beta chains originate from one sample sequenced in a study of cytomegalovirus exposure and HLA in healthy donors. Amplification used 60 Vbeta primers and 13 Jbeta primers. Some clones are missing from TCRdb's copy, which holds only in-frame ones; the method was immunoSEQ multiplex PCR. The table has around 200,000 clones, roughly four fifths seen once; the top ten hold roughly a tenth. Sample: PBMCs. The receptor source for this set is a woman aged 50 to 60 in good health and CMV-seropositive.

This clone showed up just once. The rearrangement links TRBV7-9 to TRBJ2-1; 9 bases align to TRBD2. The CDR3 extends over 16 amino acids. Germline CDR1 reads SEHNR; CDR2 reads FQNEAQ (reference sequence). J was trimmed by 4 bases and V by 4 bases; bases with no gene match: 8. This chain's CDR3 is CASSSWRGGIYNEQFF. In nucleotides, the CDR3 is TGTGCCAGCAGCTCTTGGCGGGGGGGTATTTACAATGAGCAGTTCTTC.

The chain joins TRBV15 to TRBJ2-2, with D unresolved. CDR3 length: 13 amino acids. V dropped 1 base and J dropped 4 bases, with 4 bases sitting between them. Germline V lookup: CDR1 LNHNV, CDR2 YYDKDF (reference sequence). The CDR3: CATSRASTGELFF. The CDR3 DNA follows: TGTGCCACCAGCAGAGCCAGCACCGGGGAGCTGTTTTTT. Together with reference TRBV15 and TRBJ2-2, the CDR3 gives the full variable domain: DAMVIQNPRYQVTQFGKPVTLSCSQTLNHNVMYWYQQKSSQAPKLLFHYYDKDFNNEADTPDNFQSRRPNTSFCFLDIRSPGLGDTAMYLCATSRASTGELFFGEGSRLTVL.

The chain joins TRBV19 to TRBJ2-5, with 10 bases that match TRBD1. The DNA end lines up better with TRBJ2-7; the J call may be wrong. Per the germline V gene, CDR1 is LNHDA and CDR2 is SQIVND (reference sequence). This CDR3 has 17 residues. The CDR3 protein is CASSIVGPTTGGGEQYF. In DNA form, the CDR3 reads TGTGCCAGTAGTATCGTGGGTCCCACGACAGGGGGCGGCGAGCAGTACTTC.

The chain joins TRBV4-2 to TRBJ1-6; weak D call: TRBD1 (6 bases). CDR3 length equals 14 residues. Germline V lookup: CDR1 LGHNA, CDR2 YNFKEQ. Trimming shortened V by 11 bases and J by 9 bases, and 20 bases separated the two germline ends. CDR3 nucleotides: TGTGCCTCGCAGGGGCTAGGGATTGGTTCACCCCTCCACTTT. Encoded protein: CASQGLGIGSPLHF.

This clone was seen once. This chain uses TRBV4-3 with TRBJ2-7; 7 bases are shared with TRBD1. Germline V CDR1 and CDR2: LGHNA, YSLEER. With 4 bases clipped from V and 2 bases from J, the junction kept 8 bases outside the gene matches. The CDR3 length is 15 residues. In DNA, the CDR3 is TGCGCCAGCAGCCGGGCCCCAGGGGGAGCCTACGAGCAGTACTTC. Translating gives CASSRAPGGAYEQYF.

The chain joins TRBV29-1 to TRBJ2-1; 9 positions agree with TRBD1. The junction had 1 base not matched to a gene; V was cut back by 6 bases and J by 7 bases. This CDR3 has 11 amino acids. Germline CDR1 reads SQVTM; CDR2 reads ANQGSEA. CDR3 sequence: CSVTGGNEQFF. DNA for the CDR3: TGCAGCGTGACAGGGGGAAATGAGCAGTTCTTC.

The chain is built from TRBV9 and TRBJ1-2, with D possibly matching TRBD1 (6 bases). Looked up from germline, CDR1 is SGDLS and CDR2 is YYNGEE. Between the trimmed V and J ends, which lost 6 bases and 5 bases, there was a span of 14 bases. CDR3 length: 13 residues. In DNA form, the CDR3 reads TGTGCCAGCACCTCCCAGGGGAAATATGGCTACACCTTC. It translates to CASTSQGKYGYTF.

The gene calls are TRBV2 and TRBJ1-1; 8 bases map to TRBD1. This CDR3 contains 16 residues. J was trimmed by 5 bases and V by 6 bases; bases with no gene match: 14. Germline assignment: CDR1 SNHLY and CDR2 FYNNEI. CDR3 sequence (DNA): TGTGCCAGCAGCCCACCTAGACAGGGGTGGGGGACTGAAGCTTTCTTT. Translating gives CASSPPRQGWGTEAFF.

This chain's CDR3 is CASSIMPGQSRDEQFF. CDR3 nucleotide sequence: TGTGCCAGTAGTATTATGCCCGGACAGTCCCGGGATGAGCAGTTCTTC. V gene TRBV19 combines with J gene TRBJ2-1, with D possibly TRBD1 on 6 matching bases. Trimming pared 3 bases from V and 8 bases from J, leaving 20 bases between. The CDR3 is 16 residues long. CDR1 is LNHDA, CDR2 SQIVND, per germline (reference sequence).